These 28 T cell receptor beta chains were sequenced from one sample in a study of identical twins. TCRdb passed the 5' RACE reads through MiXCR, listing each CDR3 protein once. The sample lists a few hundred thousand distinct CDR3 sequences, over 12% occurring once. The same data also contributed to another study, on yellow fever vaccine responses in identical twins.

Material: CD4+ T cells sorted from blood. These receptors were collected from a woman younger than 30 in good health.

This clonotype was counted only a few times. The CDR3 is CASSLQTGSGNTIYF. The DNA for the CDR3 is TGTGCCAGCAGTTTACAGACAGGGTCTGGAAACACCATATATTTT. The chain couples TRBV12-3 or TRBV12-4 to TRBJ1-3, with 7 nucleotides matching TRBD1. Trimming cost V 2 bases and J 1 base; bases outside gene matches: 2. This CDR3 has 15 amino acids.

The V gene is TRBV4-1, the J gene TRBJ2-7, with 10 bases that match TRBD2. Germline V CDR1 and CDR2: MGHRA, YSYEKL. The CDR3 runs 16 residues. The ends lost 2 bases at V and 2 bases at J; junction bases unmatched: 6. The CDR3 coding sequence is TGCGCCAGCAGCCAAAATTTGCTAGCGGGGGCCTACGAGCAGTACTTC. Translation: CASSQNLLAGAYEQYF.

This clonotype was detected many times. The CDR3 DNA follows: TGCGCCAGCAGCCAAGGTCCCGGGGGCCCACAAGAGACCCAGTACTTC. Protein product: CASSQGPGGPQETQYF. The genes are TRBV4-1 and TRBJ2-5; the D call may be TRBD1 or TRBD2 (6 bases each). Trimming stripped 1 base from V and 2 bases from J, with 14 bases between. The CDR3 is made up of 16 amino acids. Germline CDR1 reads MGHRA; CDR2 reads YSYEKL.

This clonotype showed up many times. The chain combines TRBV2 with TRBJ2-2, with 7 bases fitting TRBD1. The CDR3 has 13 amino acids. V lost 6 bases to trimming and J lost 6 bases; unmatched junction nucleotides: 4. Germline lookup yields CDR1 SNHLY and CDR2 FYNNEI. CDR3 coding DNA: TGTGCCAGCAGAGAGGACAGGCCCGGGGAGCTGTTTTTT. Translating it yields CASREDRPGELFF. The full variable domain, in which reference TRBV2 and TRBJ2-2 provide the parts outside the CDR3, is EPEVTQTPSHQVTQMGQEVILRCVPISNHLYFYWYRQILGQKVEFLVSFYNNEISEKSEIFDDQFSVERPDGSNFTLKIRSTKLEDSAMYFCASREDRPGELFFGEGSRLTVL.

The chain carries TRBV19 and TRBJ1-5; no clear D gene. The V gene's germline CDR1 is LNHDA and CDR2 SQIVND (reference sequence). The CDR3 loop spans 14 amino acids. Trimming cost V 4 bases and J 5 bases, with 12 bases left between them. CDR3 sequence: CASSRRGSDQPQHF. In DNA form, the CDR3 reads TGTGCCAGTAGTAGACGGGGTTCGGATCAGCCCCAGCATTTT.

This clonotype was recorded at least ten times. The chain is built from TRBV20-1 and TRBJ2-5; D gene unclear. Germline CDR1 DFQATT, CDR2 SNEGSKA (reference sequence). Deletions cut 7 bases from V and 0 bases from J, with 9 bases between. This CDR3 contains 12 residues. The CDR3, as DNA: TGCAGTGAAAGACACCACCAAGAGACCCAGTACTTC. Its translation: CSERHHQETQYF.

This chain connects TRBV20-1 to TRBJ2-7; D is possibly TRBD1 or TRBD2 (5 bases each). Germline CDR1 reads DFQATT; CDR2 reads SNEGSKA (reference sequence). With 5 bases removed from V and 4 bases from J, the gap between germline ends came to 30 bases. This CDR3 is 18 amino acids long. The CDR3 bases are TGCAGTGCTGGTTCGGGACGGCTACCCGACTCAAGACTTTACGAGCAGTACGTC. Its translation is CSAGSGRLPDSRLYEQYV.

The CDR3 loop is CASSFYLGSYNEQFF. The CDR3 DNA sequence: TGTGCCAGCAGTTTCTACTTGGGCTCCTACAATGAGCAGTTCTTC. The gene calls are TRBV27 and TRBJ2-1; no clear D gene. This CDR3 has 15 residues. Trimming took 3 bases from V and 0 from J, leaving 9 bases between them. Per germline, CDR1 MNHEY and CDR2 SMNVEV (reference sequence).

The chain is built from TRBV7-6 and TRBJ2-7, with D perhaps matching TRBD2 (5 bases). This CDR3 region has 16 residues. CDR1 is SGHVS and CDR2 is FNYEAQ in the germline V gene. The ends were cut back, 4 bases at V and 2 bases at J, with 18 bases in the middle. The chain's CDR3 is CASSSLNFIGAYEQYF. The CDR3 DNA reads TGTGCCAGCAGCTCACTTAACTTTATCGGGGCCTACGAGCAGTACTTC.

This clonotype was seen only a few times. This CDR3 reads CASTWGGNTGELFF. CDR3 DNA sequence: TGTGCCAGCACCTGGGGAGGGAACACCGGGGAGCTGTTTTTT. The rearrangement uses TRBV5-6 and TRBJ2-2, with a tentative D call TRBD2 (6 bases). V lost 6 bases to trimming and J lost 1 base, with 10 bases between them. The germline V gene encodes CDR1 SGHDT and CDR2 YYEEEE. The CDR3 totals 14 residues.

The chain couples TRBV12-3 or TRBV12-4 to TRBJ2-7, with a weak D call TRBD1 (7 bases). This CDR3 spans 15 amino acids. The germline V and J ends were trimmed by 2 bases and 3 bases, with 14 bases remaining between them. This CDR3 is CASSLRGQGGYEQYF. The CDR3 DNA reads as TGTGCCAGCAGTTTACGTGGGCAGGGGGGCTACGAGCAGTACTTC.

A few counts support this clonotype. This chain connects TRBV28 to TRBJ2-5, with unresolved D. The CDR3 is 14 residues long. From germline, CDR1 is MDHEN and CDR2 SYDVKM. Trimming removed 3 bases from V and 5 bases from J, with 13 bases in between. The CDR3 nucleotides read TGTGCCAGCAGTTTGGCAGGACCCACCGAGACCCAGTACTTC. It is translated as CASSLAGPTETQYF.

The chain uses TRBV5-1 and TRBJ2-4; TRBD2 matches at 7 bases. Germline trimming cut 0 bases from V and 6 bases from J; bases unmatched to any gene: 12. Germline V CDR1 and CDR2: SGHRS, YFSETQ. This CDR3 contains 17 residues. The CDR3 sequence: CASSLASSGRAGNIQYF. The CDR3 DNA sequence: TGCGCCAGCAGCTTGGCCTCCTCTGGGAGGGCGGGAAACATTCAGTACTTC.

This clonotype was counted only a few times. The CDR3: CSVEDRGLNIQYF. The CDR3 region has the DNA TGCAGCGTTGAAGACAGGGGATTGAACATTCAGTACTTC. V gene TRBV29-1 combines with J gene TRBJ2-4; possibly TRBD1 for D (6 bases). CDR1 and CDR2 from the germline V gene are SQVTM and ANQGSEA. The CDR3 spans 13 residues. V lost 0 bases and J lost 7, with 10 bases in between.

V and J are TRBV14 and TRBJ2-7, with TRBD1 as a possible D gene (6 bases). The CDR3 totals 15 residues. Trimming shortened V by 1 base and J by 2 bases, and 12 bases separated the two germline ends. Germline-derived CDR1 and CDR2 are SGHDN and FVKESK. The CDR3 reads CASSQVPAGAYEQYF. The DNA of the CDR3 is TGTGCCAGCAGCCAAGTCCCCGCAGGGGCCTACGAGCAGTACTTC.

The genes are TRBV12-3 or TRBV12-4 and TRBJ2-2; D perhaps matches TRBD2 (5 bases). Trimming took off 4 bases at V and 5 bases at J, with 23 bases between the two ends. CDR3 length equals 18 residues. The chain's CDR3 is CASSWGMVGNSGTGELFF. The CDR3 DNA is TGTGCCAGCAGTTGGGGAATGGTGGGGAACTCGGGGACCGGGGAGCTGTTTTTT.

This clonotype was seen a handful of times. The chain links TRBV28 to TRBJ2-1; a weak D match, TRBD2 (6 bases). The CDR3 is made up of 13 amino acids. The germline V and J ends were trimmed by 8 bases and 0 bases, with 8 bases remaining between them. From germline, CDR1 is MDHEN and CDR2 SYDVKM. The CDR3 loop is CASARDSYNEQFF. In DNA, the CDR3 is TGTGCCAGCGCGCGGGACTCCTACAATGAGCAGTTCTTC.

CDR3 loop: CASSSGVGTGELFF. Written as DNA, the CDR3 is TGTGCCAGCAGCTCGGGGGTGGGCACCGGGGAGCTGTTTTTT. The chain uses TRBV2 and TRBJ2-2, with D maybe TRBD2 (6 bases). The CDR3 runs to 14 residues. V was cut by 6 bases and J by 4 bases, with 12 bases left in between. Germline loops: CDR1 SNHLY, CDR2 FYNNEI.

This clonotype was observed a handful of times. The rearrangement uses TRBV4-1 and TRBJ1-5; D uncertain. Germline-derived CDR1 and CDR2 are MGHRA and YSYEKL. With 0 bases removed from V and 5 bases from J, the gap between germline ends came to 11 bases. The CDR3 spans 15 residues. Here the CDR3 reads CASSQEVARDQPQHF. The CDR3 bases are TGCGCCAGCAGCCAAGAGGTTGCGCGGGATCAGCCCCAGCATTTT.

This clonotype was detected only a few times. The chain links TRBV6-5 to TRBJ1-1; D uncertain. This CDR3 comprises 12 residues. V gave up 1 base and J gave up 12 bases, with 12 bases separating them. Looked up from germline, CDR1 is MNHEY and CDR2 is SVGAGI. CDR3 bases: TGTGCCAGCAGTTACTATGGGAGCCCAACTTTCTTT. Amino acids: CASSYYGSPTFF.

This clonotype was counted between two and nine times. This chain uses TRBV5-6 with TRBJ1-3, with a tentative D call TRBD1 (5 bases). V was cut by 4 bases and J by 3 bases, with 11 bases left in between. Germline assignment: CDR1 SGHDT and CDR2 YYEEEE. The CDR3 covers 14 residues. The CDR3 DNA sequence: TGTGCCAGCAGCAGACGGGACTTTGGAAACACCATATATTTT. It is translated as CASSRRDFGNTIYF.

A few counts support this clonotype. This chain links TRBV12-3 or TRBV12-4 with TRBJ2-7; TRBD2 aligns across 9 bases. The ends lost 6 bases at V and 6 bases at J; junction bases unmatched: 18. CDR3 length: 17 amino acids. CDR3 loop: CASSLKLAGTPITEQYF. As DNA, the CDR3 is TGTGCCAGCAGCCTGAAGCTAGCGGGGACCCCCATAACCGAGCAGTACTTC.

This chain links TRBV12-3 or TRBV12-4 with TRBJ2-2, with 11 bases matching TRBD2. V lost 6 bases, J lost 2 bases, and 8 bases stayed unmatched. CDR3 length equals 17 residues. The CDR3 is CASSNLAGGPNTGELFF. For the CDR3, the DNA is TGTGCCAGCAGCAACCTAGCGGGGGGACCAAACACCGGGGAGCTGTTTTTT.

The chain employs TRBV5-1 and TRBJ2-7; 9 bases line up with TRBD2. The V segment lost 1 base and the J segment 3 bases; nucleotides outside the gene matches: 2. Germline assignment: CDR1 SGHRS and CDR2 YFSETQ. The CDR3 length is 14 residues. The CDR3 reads CASSLWREGYEQYF. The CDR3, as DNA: TGCGCCAGCAGCTTGTGGCGGGAGGGCTACGAGCAGTACTTC.

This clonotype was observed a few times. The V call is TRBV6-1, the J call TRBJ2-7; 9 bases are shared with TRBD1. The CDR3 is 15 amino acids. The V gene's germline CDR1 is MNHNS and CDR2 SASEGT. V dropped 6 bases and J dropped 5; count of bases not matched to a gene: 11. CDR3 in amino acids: CASSRYRDRAHEQYV. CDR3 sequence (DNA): TGTGCCAGCAGCAGGTACCGGGACAGGGCCCACGAGCAGTACGTC.

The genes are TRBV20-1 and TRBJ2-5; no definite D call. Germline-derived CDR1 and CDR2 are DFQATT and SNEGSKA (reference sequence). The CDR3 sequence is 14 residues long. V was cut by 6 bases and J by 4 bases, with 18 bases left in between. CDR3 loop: CSAITTSEGETQYF. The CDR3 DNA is TGCAGTGCCATTACTACCTCGGAAGGAGAGACCCAGTACTTC.

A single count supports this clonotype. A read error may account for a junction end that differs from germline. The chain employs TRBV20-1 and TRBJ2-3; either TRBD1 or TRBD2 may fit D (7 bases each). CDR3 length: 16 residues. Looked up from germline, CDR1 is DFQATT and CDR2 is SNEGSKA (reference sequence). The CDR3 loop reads CCARARGGSLTDTQYF. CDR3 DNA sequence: TGCTGTGCTAGAGCCAGGGGGGGCTCCCTCACAGATACGCAGTATTTT.

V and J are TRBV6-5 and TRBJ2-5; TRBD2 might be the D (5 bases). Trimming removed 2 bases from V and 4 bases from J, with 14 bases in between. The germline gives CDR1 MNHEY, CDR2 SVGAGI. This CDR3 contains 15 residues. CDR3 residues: CASSYGGIGGETQYF. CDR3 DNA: TGTGCCAGCAGTTACGGTGGTATAGGAGGAGAGACCCAGTACTTC.